This is a list of T cell receptor beta chains from one sample in a study of blood T cell repertoires in COVID-19. Only in-frame clones appear in the TCRdb table, and some are missing; sequencing was by immunoSEQ multiplex PCR. The sample records 150,000 or so clones, almost 85% being singletons. The sequenced material came from PBMCs or T cells enriched from blood (not recorded which). These TCRs come from a middle-aged man who had recovered from COVID-19. Both conserved end residues are part of each CDR3. D genes are given only for firm matches. Expanded clones are given a class, and other clones once, few, many or no size at all.

TRBV6-1	-	-	TRBJ1-5	CASSPPTGNNQPQHF	TGTGCCAGCAGTCCGCCGACAGGAAACAATCAGCCCCAGCATTTT
TRBV27	TRBD2	-	TRBJ2-5	CASSRALAGQETQYF	TGTGCCAGCAGTCGAGCCCTAGCGGGACAAGAGACCCAGTACTTC
TRBV6-5	-	-	TRBJ2-1	CASKGEPTDEQFF	TGTGCCAGCAAGGGGGAGCCTACGGATGAGCAGTTCTTC
TRBV5-6	-	-	TRBJ2-2	CASSFRRTGELFF	TGTGCCAGCAGCTTCAGGAGGACCGGGGAGCTGTTTTTT
TRBV28	-	-	TRBJ1-2	CASSGREYYGYTF	TGTGCCAGCAGTGGGAGAGAGTACTATGGCTACACCTTC
TRBV19	-	-	TRBJ1-5	CASNSRWAGDQPQHF	TGTGCCAGTAACTCCCGGTGGGCAGGGGATCAGCCCCAGCATTTT
TRBV6-1	-	-	TRBJ1-1	CASSESYPLPNTEAFF	TGTGCCAGCAGTGAATCATACCCACTCCCGAACACTGAAGCTTTCTTT
TRBV6-5	TRBD1	-	TRBJ2-4	CASRHDRGRGSFQYF	TGTGCCAGCAGGCACGACAGGGGGCGAGGGTCGTTTCAGTACTTC
TRBV14	-	-	TRBJ2-5	CASSWPGLRETQYF	TGTGCCAGCAGCTGGCCGGGACTCAGGGAGACCCAGTACTTC
TRBV5-1	-	few	TRBJ2-3	CASSVLTCCTDTQYF	TGCGCCAGCAGCGTCTTAACTTGTTGCACAGATACGCAGTATTTT
TRBV30	-	-	TRBJ2-7	CAWKGQPYEQYF	TGTGCCTGGAAAGGACAGCCCTACGAGCAGTACTTC
TRBV2	TRBD2	-	TRBJ2-3	CASKMTSGGPFATDTQYF	TGTGCCAGTAAGATGACTAGCGGAGGCCCTTTTGCTACAGATACGCAGTATTTT
TRBV6-1	TRBD1	-	TRBJ1-2	CASTRHGQGDYGYTF	TGTGCCAGCACAAGACATGGACAGGGGGACTATGGCTACACCTTC
TRBV7-6	-	-	TRBJ1-3	CASSPTSREPGDTIYF	TGTGCCAGCAGCCCTACTAGTCGAGAGCCCGGAGACACCATATATTTT
TRBV6-5	-	once	TRBJ2-1	CASTRANEQFF	TGTGCCAGTACCAGGGCCAATGAGCAGTTCTTC
TRBV15	-	-	TRBJ1-5	CATSGNRADQPQHF	TGTGCCACCAGCGGAAACAGGGCCGATCAGCCCCAGCATTTT
TRBV7-2	-	-	TRBJ1-1	CASSARDMGTEAFF	TGTGCCAGCAGCGCCCGGGACATGGGCACTGAAGCTTTCTTT
TRBV7-9	TRBD1	many	TRBJ2-2	CASSLGGQALTGELFF	TGTGCCAGCAGCTTAGGGGGACAGGCGCTCACCGGGGAGCTGTTTTTT
TRBV4-2	TRBD2	-	TRBJ2-7	CASSQDSGSSYEQYF	TGTGCCAGCAGCCAAGATAGCGGGAGCTCCTACGAGCAGTACTTC
TRBV28	-	-	TRBJ1-5	CASSLRTSGLSNQPQHF	TGTGCCAGCAGTTTAAGGACCAGCGGGTTGAGCAATCAGCCCCAGCATTTT
TRBV30	-	-	TRBJ1-5	CAWSVGAGSNQPQHF	TGTGCCTGGAGTGTAGGGGCAGGGTCAAATCAGCCCCAGCATTTT
TRBV5-1	-	-	TRBJ2-1	CASSLSLQSYNEQFF	TGCGCCAGCAGCTTGTCACTACAATCATACAATGAGCAGTTCTTC
TRBV19	-	-	TRBJ2-5	CASSQPQGGGLQETQYF	TGTGCCAGTAGTCAACCCCAGGGGGGAGGCCTCCAAGAGACCCAGTACTTC
TRBV19	TRBD1	-	TRBJ2-5	CASSNSDRGAQYF	TGTGCCAGTAGTAACTCAGACAGGGGGGCCCAGTACTTC
TRBV5-1	-	-	TRBJ2-1	CASSLGRSDSHNEQFF	TGCGCCAGCAGCTTGGGCAGATCGGATAGCCACAATGAGCAGTTCTTC
TRBV5-4	TRBD1	-	TRBJ1-6	CASSLESRGDSPLHF	TGTGCCAGCAGCTTAGAATCCAGGGGGGATTCACCCCTCCACTTT